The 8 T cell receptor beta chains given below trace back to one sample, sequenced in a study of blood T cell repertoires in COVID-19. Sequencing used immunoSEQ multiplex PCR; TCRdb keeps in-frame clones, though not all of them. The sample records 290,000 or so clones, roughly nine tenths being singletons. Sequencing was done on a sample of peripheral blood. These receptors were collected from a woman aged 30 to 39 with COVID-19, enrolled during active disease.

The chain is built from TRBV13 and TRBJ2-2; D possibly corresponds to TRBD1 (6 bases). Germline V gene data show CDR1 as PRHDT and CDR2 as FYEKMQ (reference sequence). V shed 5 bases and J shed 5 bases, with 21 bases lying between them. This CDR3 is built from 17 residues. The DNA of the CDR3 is TGTGCCAGCAGCCCGACCAGGACAGCACTGAGAACCGGGGAGCTGTTTTTT. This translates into CASSPTRTALRTGELFF. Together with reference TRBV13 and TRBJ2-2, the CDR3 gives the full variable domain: AAGVIQSPRHLIKEKRETATLKCYPIPRHDTVYWYQQGPGQDPQFLISFYEKMQSDKGSIPDRFSAQQFSDYHSELNMSSLELGDSALYFCASSPTRTALRTGELFFGEGSRLTVL.

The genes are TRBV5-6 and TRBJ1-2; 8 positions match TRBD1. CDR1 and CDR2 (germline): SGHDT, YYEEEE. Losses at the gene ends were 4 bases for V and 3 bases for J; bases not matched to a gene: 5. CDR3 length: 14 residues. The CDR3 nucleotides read TGTGCCAGCAGCCTGATGACAGGGGACTATGGCTACACCTTC. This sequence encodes CASSLMTGDYGYTF.

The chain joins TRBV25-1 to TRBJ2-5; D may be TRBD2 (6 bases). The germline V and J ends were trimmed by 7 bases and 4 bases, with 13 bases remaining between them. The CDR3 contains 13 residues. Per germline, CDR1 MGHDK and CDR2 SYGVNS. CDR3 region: CASTLYGGETQYF. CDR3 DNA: TGTGCCAGCACCCTATACGGGGGAGAGACCCAGTACTTC.

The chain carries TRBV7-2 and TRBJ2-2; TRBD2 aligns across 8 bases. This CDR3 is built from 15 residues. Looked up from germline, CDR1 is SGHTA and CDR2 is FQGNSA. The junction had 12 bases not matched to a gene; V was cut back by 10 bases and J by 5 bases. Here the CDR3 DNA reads TGTGCCATCTCCTTGACGGGGGGGTTGACCGGGGAGCTGTTTTTT. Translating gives CAISLTGGLTGELFF.

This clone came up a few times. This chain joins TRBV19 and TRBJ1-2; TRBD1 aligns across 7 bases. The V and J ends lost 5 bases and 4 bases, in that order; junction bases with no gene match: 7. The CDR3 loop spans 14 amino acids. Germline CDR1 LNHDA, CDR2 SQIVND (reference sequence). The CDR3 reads CASSATGTAYGYTF. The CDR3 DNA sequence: TGTGCCAGTAGTGCGACCGGGACAGCCTATGGCTACACCTTC.

DNA for the CDR3: TGTGCCAGCAGCAACGGACAGGGGATCTATGGCTACACCTTC. Translation: CASSNGQGIYGYTF. The chain carries TRBV11-2 and TRBJ1-2, with 9 nucleotides matching TRBD1. J gave up 4 bases and V 5 bases, and 5 bases lay outside the gene matches. CDR1 and CDR2 (germline): SGHAT, FQNNGV. This CDR3 contains 14 residues.

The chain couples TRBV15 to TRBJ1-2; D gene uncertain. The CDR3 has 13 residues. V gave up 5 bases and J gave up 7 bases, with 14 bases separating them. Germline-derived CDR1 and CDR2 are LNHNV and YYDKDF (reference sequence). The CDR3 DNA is TGTGCCACCAGCGGCCCCCCGCAGATTGGCTACACCTTC. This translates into CATSGPPQIGYTF.

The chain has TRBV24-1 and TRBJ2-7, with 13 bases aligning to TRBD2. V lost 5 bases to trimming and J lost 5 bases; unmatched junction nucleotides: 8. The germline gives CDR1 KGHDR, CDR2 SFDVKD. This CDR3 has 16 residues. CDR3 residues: CATSGLGLAGVHEQYF. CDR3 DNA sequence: TGTGCCACCAGTGGGCTTGGACTAGCGGGAGTCCACGAGCAGTACTTC.